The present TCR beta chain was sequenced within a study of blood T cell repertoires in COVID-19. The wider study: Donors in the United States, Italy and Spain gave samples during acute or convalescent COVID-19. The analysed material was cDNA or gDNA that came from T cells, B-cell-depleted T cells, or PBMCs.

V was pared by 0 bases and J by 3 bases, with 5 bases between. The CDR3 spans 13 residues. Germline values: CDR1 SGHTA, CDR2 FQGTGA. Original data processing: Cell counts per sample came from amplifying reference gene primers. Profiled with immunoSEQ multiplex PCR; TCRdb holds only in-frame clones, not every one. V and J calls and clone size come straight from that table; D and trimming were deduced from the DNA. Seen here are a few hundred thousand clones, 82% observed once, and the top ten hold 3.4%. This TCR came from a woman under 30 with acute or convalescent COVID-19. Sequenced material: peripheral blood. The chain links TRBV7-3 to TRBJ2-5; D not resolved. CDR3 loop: CASSLTREETQYF. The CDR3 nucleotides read TGTGCCAGCAGCTTAACGCGAGAAGAGACCCAGTACTTC.